This T cell receptor beta chain was profiled in a study of cytomegalovirus exposure and HLA in healthy donors listed by TCRdb under 2017. The study in broad terms: According to an earlier analysis of 587 of the donors, roughly 180 million T cells yielded 117 million unique TCR beta sequences and about 280 Gb of sequence data. Rather than drawing on any new phenotypic data, the later analysis identified candidate immune exposures from TCR beta sequences and the way those sequences occurred across donors. In a later genetic analysis, genome-wide SNP genotypes for about three fifths of the roughly 670 donors were used, and that subset was treated as a discovery cohort. On average, over 200,000 unique TCR beta nucleotide sequences were sequenced per donor among 398 genotyped donors of the cohort, with roughly 18% of those sequences being non-productive. Donor age, sex, ethnicity and CMV serostatus were collected together with the repertoire data. The study combined high-throughput TCR immunosequencing, statistical association of individual TCRs with disease status, and machine learning to predict cytomegalovirus infection status. Using immunosequencing, the study profiled T cell repertoires from 666 subjects and related those repertoires to cytomegalovirus serostatus. The number of typed donors differed by locus: roughly 620-630 for A, B, C, DRB1 and DQB1; approximately 520 for DQA1; 606 for DPA1; and some 430 for DPB1. All discovery cohort repertoires had been generated on a single sequencing platform. The study aimed to test whether signatures of past pathogen exposure could be identified by cataloging public T cell receptors. A later analysis re-analyzed previously published TCR beta repertoires from several hundred donors and added high-resolution HLA genotyping to study TCR occurrence patterns. HLA typing covered class I and class II loci at four-digit resolution. Along with the approximately 600-subject first cohort, a separate validation cohort of over a hundred different subjects was used. An early release that covered several hundred HLA-typed donors contained around 300 gigabases of sequencing data and around 80 million unique TCR sequences. A few DR-DQ haplotypes were handled as single units for association and clustering because linkage in the cohort was strong. The genetic ancestry cluster associated with self-reported Caucasian donors included 80% to 90% of the approximately 400 genotyped donors. In an earlier analysis of a few hundred of the donors, high-throughput TCR beta sequencing was used to judge whether each TCR beta V gene segment behaved as functional or pseudogenic. What the research found in general, with its limitations: Most CMV-associated TCR beta chains appeared to be HLA-restricted in a later analysis, and the HLA associations seemed to be driven largely by CMV exposure. Because counts were too low, seventeen rarely observed V segments, including chromosome 9 orphons, were excluded from the earlier analysis of fewer than 650 of the donors. Correlated functional status among segregating V segments might reflect linkage disequilibrium, but an unknown experimental factor could not be ruled out. In a later analysis, HLA-associated TCR beta chains were found to be more clonally expanded and to have lower generation probabilities than equally common non-associated chains. A later analysis found that TCR association rates varied across HLA loci, with DRB1 alleles showing the most associated TCRs and HLA-C alleles the fewest. Presence/absence analyses assumed roughly uniform sequencing depth across donors, an assumption that may not hold. Broadly in line with IMGT annotations, most TCR beta V segments showed up in productive rearrangements about 90% or about 30% of the time in an earlier analysis of approximately 600 of the donors. At a false discovery rate of 0.05, a later analysis linked around 15,000 TCR beta sequences to specific HLA alleles. Only TCR beta chains were sequenced in this cohort, and the absence of alpha or paired-chain data limited detectable features. Three of the identified cytomegalovirus-associated TCR beta chains were confirmed in vitro to be specific for cytomegalovirus antigens. Because the 87-base-pair reads could not distinguish some IMGT-functional V segments, including TRBV6-2 and TRBV6-3, those segments were excluded. According to the authors, the approach could potentially be generalized to other disease states and immunological phenotypes. According to a later analysis, parvovirus B19, influenza, CMV and Epstein-Barr virus appeared linked to several top co-occurrence clusters. The study listed 150 to 200 TCR beta chains as associated with cytomegalovirus. While some public TCRs were present in many individuals, most TCR sequences turned up only very rarely across donors. Immune exposure information for the cohort was limited to CMV serostatus. Because some donors lacked HLA typing at each locus, the association tests relied only on the typed subset. According to a later genetic analysis, donors in an Asian-associated ancestry cluster had fewer N-insertions in productive TCRs than the approximately 610-donor mean. The classifier was reported to diagnose cytomegalovirus status with high specificity and sensitivity in both the original and validation cohorts. A later genetic analysis associated a missense DCLRE1C variant with V-gene and J-gene trimming of TCR beta chains, and an independent cohort replicated the association. Assigning TCR associations to individual alleles was difficult when HLA alleles, especially DR and DQ, strongly co-occurred. A further reported finding was that TCR beta sequences accurately predicted the HLA-A and HLA-B alleles for most subjects in the first cohort. The sequencing pipeline was judged likely to have produced a cluster of highly shared sequence variants as a technical artifact.

The cohort consisted of approximately 670 healthy bone marrow donors. Cohort members were all nominally healthy when sampled, although unrecorded immune exposures were likely present. The donor tested CMV seropositive, placing the donor among the 289 seropositive members of the cohort. Every donor gave a peripheral blood sample, and the peripheral blood mononuclear cells from that sample were used for TCR beta sequencing. The Qiagen DNeasy Blood Extraction Kit was used to extract genomic DNA from the blood cell samples. The method behind the library was the immunoSEQ multiplex PCR assay. A mixture of 60 forward primers for TCR Vbeta segments and 13 reverse primers for TCR Jbeta segments was used in the multiplex PCR. The CDR3 region of rearranged TCR beta genes was amplified from genomic DNA by a multiplex PCR assay. Amplified TCR beta libraries were sequenced as 87-base-pair reads on the Illumina HiSeq System. In the source study's methods: A later analysis tallied approximately 87 million unique TCR beta chains across the 666 repertoires, and roughly 11 million of those chains were shared by two or more donors. A nearest-neighbor algorithm error-corrected the raw reads and collapsed the reads into unique sequences, merging closely related sequences to remove PCR and sequencing errors. To assign V, D and J gene segments, CDR3 sequences were aligned to IMGT reference sequences. Each retained sequence needed at least a six-nucleotide match to both a V gene segment and a J gene segment. A rearrangement was called productive if the CDR3 had no stop codons and remained in frame with V and J, and every other rearrangement was called non-productive. CDR3 was defined according to IMGT convention as the region running from the second conserved V-encoded cysteine to the conserved J-encoded phenylalanine. The earlier analysis of 550 to 650 of the donors excluded any sequence lacking an unambiguous match to a single V gene segment. An earlier analysis of almost 600 of the donors classified V segments as functional when productive rearrangements were above 56.7% and as segregating when the standard deviation between donors was above 5%. To diagnose cytomegalovirus status from the catalog of TCR beta chain sequences, a statistical classification framework was built. In a later analysis, V and J genes were assigned by comparing TCR nucleotide sequences against IMGT/GENE-DB human TR gene sequences. A later analysis assigned CDR3 sequences and most-parsimonious VDJ recombination scenarios with the TCRdist pipeline. In a later analysis, each TCR beta chain was defined by its CDR3 amino acid sequence together with its V-gene family, and reads lacking a unique V-gene family were excluded. A later analysis removed 592 highly shared, low-generation-probability nucleotide sequences to deal with suspected cross-contamination and a sequencing artifact. In a later analysis, a clonal expansion index was calculated for each public chain from normalized within-repertoire ranks of inferred template counts. In a later analysis, generation probabilities were computed using a VDJ recombination model fitted to out-of-frame rearrangements, and the results were checked against IGoR. Hypergeometric tests were used in a later analysis to score TCR-TCR, TCR-HLA and TCR-CMV co-occurrence, with a repertoire-size bias correction applied to the TCR pairs. A later analysis estimated false discovery rates by permuting HLA or CMV assignments 20 times. In a later analysis, co-occurring TCRs were grouped using DBSCAN, and TCRdist sequence similarity was added for clustering within HLA-allele-positive subsets. For co-occurrence clustering, repertoires with fewer than 30,000 or more than 120,000 public chains were excluded, along with roughly 5 repertoires with anomalous nucleotide sharing. The clones in this table, taken by TCRdb from immuneACCESS, are in-frame only. Not every clone is retained; where verified, under half of the shortfall comes from an unresolved V gene, and the cause of the rest is unknown. V and J calls and clone size are given by that table; D and trimming were obtained from the DNA. The sample table holds approximately 75,000 clones, of which 60% to 75% were seen once. The top ten clones comprise about 22% of the sample.

The CDR3, cysteine through phenylalanine, is 15 amino acids long. Just CDR3 DNA is preserved here, 45 bases in frame from base 1. In the germline V gene, CDR1 corresponds to LGHNT and CDR2 to FRNRAP. Trimmed from V: 2 bases; trimmed from J: 3 bases; junction bases lacking a gene match: 6. With regard to this clone: No cognate antigen has been identified for it. Base-call qualities are not available, and no considerably larger clone is one nucleotide away.

The V and J segments used are TRBV12-5 and TRBJ1-2, with TRBD1 matching 7 junction bases. The TCR comes from a man aged 35 to 55 in good health and CMV-seropositive. The sample comprised PBMCs. In nucleotide form, the sequence is TGTGCTAGTGGTTTGACCCCGGGACAGTACTATGGCTACACCTTC. This sequence encodes CASGLTPGQYYGYTF.